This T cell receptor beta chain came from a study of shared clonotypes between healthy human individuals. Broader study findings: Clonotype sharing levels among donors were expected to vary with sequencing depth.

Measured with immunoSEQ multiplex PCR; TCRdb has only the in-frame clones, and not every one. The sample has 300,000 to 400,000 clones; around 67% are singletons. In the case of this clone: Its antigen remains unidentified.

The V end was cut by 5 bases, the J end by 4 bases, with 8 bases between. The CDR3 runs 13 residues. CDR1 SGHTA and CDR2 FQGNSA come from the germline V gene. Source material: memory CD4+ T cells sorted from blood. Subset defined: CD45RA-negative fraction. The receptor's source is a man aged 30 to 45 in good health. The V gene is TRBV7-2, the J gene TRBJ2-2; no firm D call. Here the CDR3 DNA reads TGTGCCAGCAGCCGCATGGGCACCGGGGAGCTGTTTTTT. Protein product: CASSRMGTGELFF. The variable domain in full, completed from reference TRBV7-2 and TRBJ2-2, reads GAGVSQSPSNKVTEKGKDVELRCDPISGHTALYWYRQSLGQGLEFLIYFQGNSAPDKSGLPSDRFSAERTGGSVSTLTIQRTQQEDSAVYLCASSRMGTGELFFGEGSRLTVL.